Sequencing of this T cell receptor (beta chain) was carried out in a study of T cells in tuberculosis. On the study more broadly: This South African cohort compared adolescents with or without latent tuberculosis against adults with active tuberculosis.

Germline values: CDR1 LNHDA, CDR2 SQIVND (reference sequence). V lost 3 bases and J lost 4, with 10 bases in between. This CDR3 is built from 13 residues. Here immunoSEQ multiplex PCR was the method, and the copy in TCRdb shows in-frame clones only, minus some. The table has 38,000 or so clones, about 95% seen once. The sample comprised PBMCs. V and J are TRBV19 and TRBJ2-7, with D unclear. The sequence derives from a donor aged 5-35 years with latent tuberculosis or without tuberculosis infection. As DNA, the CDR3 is TGTGCCAGTAGTATGCGTTCAACTTACGAGCAGTACTTC. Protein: CASSMRSTYEQYF.